These 11 T cell receptor beta chains were sequenced from one sample in a study of blood T cell repertoires in COVID-19. Generated by immunoSEQ multiplex PCR, the TCRdb table keeps only in-frame clones and is missing some. The sample includes more than 95,000 clones, about 85% of them seen just once. The material sequenced was peripheral blood. The receptor source for this set is a man aged 45-65 years in a cohort sampled during active COVID-19.

The chain links TRBV6-1 to TRBJ1-5, with D maybe TRBD1 (6 bases). There are 16 residues in the CDR3. CDR1 is MNHNS, CDR2 SASEGT, per germline. Trimming shortened V by 3 bases and J by 4 bases, and 16 bases separated the two germline ends. The CDR3 nucleotides read TGTGCCAGCAGTGATCAGGCGCAGGGGTGGAATCAGCCCCAGCATTTT. Amino acid sequence: CASSDQAQGWNQPQHF.

This clone turned up a few times. The CDR3 sequence is CASHNLTGPNSPLHF. CDR3 coding DNA: TGTGCCAGCCATAACCTTACAGGGCCCAATTCACCCCTCCACTTT. The rearrangement links TRBV7-9 to TRBJ1-6, with a weak D call TRBD1 (6 bases). CDR3 length: 15 residues. From germline, CDR1 is SEHNR and CDR2 FQNEAQ (reference sequence). The V end lost 8 bases, the J end lost 7 bases, and 18 bases lay between the germline ends.

The chain combines TRBV19 with TRBJ2-1, with 11 bases that match TRBD2. After removal of 9 bases from V and 7 bases from J, the junction contained 8 bases not matched to a gene. Germline V CDR1 and CDR2: LNHDA, SQIVND (reference sequence). The CDR3 is 14 amino acids. The CDR3 DNA reads TGTGCCAGCCAGGCTAGCGGGGGGAAGAATGAGCAGTTCTTC. As protein: CASQASGGKNEQFF.

The V call is TRBV29-1, the J call TRBJ2-3; 13 bases fit TRBD2. J was trimmed by 8 bases and V by 8 bases; bases with no gene match: 7. CDR3 length: 13 residues. The V gene's germline CDR1 is SQVTM and CDR2 ANQGSEA. The CDR3 DNA sequence: TGCAGCATGACTAGCGGGGGGCGCGGTACGCAGTATTTT. It is translated as CSMTSGGRGTQYF.

The chain uses TRBV7-8 and TRBJ2-1, with 10 bases aligning to TRBD2. J lost 6 bases, V lost 3 bases, and 8 bases had no gene match. This CDR3 spans 16 amino acids. CDR1 is SGHVS, CDR2 FQNEAQ, per germline. The CDR3 loop is CASSFPASGGANEQFF. The CDR3 DNA is TGTGCCAGCAGCTTTCCCGCCAGCGGGGGGGCCAATGAGCAGTTCTTC.

This chain connects TRBV7-3 to TRBJ1-1; TRBD1 matches 9 bases. The germline V gene encodes CDR1 SGHTA and CDR2 FQGTGA. The V gene end was trimmed by 5 bases and the J gene end by 13 bases; junction bases not matched to a gene: 14. There are 14 residues in the CDR3. CDR3 residues: CASSLEGGTGPVFF. CDR3 coding DNA: TGTGCCAGCAGCCTTGAAGGAGGGACAGGGCCAGTTTTCTTT.

Only one count was recorded for this clone. V and J are TRBV10-1 and TRBJ2-2; 8 nucleotides agree with TRBD1. CDR1 WNHNN and CDR2 SYGVQD come from the germline V gene (reference sequence). The CDR3 totals 15 residues. Losses at the gene ends were 1 base for V and 7 bases for J; bases not matched to a gene: 5. The CDR3 is CASSELQGAYGELFF. The CDR3 DNA reads as TGCGCCAGCAGTGAGTTGCAGGGGGCGTACGGGGAGCTGTTTTTT.

Written as DNA, the CDR3 is TGCGCCAGCAGCTTGGGGGTTTGGACTAGCCCGTCCCACGATACGCAGTATTTT. It translates to CASSLGVWTSPSHDTQYF. The V call is TRBV5-1, the J call TRBJ2-3; 8 bases map to TRBD2. The germline V gene encodes CDR1 SGHRS and CDR2 YFSETQ. The CDR3 loop spans 18 amino acids. Trimming removed 0 bases from V and 6 bases from J; junction bases left unmatched: 15.

The J gene is TRBJ1-1, the V gene TRBV7-2; D unclear. The V gene lost 1 base and the J gene lost 0 bases, with 6 bases spanning the gap. The germline CDR1 and CDR2 sequences are SGHTA and FQGNSA. The CDR3 runs 14 residues. The CDR3 spells CASSLGRVNTEAFF. The CDR3 DNA is TGTGCCAGCAGCTTAGGACGGGTGAACACTGAAGCTTTCTTT.

The J gene is TRBJ2-7, the V gene TRBV6-5, with TRBD1 as a possible D gene (6 bases). The germline gives CDR1 MNHEY, CDR2 SVGAGI. Trimming removed 5 bases from V and 0 bases from J, with 11 bases in between. The CDR3 sequence is 14 residues long. CDR3 in DNA: TGTGCCAGCAGTCGGCAGGGGAGCTCCTACGAGCAGTACGTC. Residues: CASSRQGSSYEQYV.

V is TRBV19 and J is TRBJ2-1, with D perhaps matching TRBD1 (5 bases). CDR1 is LNHDA, CDR2 SQIVND, per germline (reference sequence). This CDR3 spans 19 amino acids. Trimming pared 3 bases from V and 0 bases from J, leaving 21 bases between. CDR3 region: CASSIRPRQGLSSYNEQFF. The CDR3 DNA reads TGTGCCAGTAGTATCCGGCCAAGGCAGGGCTTAAGCTCCTACAATGAGCAGTTCTTC.